This T cell receptor beta chain was sequenced in a study of blood T cells in healthy people across ages. The authors ran a second PCR of roughly 6 to 12 cycles using a sample-barcoded 5' primer and a J-beta primer mix. Each CDR3 protein gets one entry after TCRdb re-called the 5' RACE reads with MiXCR. This table holds about 780,000 distinct CDR3 sequences, around 50% found once. The clonotype comes from an elderly man in good health. The sequenced sample was blood.

The DNA of the CDR3 is TGCGCCAGCAGCCAAGATCTTGACGTGGCGGCGGGAGTAGGGAAGGAGACCCAGTTCTTC. It codes for CASSQDLDVAAGVGKETQFF. The rearrangement links TRBV4-3 to TRBJ2-1; 7 bases map to TRBD2. The length of the CDR3 is 20 residues. Germline V CDR1 and CDR2: LGHNA, YSLEER. The J segment lost 13 bases and the V segment lost 0 bases, leaving 27 bases of the junction unmatched.